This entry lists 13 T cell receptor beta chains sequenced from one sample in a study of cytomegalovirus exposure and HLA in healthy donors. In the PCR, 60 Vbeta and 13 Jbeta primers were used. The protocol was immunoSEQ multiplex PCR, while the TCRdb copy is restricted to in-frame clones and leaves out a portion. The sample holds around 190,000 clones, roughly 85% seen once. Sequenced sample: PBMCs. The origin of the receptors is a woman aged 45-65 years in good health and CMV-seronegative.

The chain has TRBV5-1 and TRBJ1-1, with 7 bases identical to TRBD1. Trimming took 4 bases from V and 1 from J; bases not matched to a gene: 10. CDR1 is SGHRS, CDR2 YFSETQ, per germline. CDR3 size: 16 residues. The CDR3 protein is CASSPEGTAKNTEAFF. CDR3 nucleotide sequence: TGCGCCAGCAGCCCGGAGGGGACAGCTAAGAACACTGAAGCTTTCTTT. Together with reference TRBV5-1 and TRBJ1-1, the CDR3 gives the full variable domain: KAGVTQTPRYLIKTRGQQVTLSCSPISGHRSVSWYQQTPGQGLQFLFEYFSETQRNKGNFPGRFSGRQFSNSRSEMNVSTLELGDSALYLCASSPEGTAKNTEAFFGQGTRLTVV.

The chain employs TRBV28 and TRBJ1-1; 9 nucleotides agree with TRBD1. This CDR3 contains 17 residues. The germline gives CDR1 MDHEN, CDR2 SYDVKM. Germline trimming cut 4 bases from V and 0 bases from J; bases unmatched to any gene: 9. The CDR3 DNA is TGTGCCAGCAGTTCCCCCGGGACAGGGTTCATGAACACTGAAGCTTTCTTT. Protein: CASSSPGTGFMNTEAFF.

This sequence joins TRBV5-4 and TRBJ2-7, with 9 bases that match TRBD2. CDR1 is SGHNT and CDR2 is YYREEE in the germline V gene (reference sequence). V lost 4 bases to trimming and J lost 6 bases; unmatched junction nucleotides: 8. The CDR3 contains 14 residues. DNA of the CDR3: TGTGCCAGCAGCCCAGGACTAGCGCCCAGCGAGCAGTACTTC. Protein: CASSPGLAPSEQYF.

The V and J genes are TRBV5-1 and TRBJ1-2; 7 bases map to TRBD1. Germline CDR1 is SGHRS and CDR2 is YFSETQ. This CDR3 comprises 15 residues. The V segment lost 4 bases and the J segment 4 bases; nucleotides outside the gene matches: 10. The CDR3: CASSPGQSPPYGYTF. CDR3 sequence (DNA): TGCGCCAGCAGCCCGGGACAGAGCCCTCCCTATGGCTACACCTTC. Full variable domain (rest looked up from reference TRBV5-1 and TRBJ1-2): KAGVTQTPRYLIKTRGQQVTLSCSPISGHRSVSWYQQTPGQGLQFLFEYFSETQRNKGNFPGRFSGRQFSNSRSEMNVSTLELGDSALYLCASSPGQSPPYGYTFGSGTRLTVV.

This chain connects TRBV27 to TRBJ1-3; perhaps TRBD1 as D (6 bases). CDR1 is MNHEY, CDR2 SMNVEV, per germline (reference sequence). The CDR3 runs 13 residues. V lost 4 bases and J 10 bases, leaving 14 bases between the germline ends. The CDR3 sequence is CASSSITGSTIYF. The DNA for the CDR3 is TGTGCCAGCAGTTCAATAACAGGGAGTACCATATATTTT.

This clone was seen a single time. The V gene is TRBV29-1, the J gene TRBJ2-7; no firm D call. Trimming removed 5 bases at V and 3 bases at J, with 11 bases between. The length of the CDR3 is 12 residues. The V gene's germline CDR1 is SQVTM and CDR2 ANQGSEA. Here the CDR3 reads CSVLVGGYEQYF. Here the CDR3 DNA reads TGCAGCGTTCTGGTAGGCGGCTACGAGCAGTACTTC.

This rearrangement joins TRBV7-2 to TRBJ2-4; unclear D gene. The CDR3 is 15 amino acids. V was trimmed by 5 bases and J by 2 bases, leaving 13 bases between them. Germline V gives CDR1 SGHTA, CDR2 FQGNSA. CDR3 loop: CASSPRTLTKNIQYF. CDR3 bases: TGTGCCAGCAGCCCTAGAACGTTAACCAAAAACATTCAGTACTTC.

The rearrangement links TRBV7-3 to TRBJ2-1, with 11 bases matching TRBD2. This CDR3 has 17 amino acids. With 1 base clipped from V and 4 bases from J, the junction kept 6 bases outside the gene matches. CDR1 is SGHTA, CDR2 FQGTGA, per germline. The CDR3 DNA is TGTGCCAGCAGCTTAAAAACTAGCGGGAGCTTTTACAATGAGCAGTTCTTC. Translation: CASSLKTSGSFYNEQFF.

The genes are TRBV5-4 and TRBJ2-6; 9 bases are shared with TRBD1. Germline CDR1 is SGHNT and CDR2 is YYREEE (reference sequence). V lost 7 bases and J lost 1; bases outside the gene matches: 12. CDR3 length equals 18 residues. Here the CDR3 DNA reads TGTGCCAGCCATGCGCGGGGGACAGGGATTTCTGGGGCCAACGTCCTGACTTTC. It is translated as CASHARGTGISGANVLTF.

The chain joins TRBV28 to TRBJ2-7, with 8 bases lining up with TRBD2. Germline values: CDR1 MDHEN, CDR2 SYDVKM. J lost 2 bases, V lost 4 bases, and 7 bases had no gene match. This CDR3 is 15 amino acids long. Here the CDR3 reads CASSSFSGDTYEQYF. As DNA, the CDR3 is TGTGCCAGCAGTTCCTTTAGCGGGGATACCTACGAGCAGTACTTC. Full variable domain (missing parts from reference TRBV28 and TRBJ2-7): DVKVTQSSRYLVKRTGEKVFLECVQDMDHENMFWYRQDPGLGLRLIYFSYDVKMKEKGDIPEGYSVSREKKERFSLILESASTNQTSMYLCASSSFSGDTYEQYFGPGTRLTVT.

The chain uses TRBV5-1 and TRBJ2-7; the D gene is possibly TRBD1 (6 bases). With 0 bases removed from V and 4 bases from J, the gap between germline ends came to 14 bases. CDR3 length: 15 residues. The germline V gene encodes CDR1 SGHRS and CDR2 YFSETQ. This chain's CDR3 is CASSLVGGVVYEQYF. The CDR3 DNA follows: TGCGCCAGCAGCTTGGTAGGGGGAGTAGTTTACGAGCAGTACTTC.

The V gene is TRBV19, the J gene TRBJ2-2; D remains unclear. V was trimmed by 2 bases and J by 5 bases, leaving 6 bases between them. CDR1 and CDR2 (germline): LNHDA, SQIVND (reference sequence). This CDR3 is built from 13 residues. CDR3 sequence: CASSIPETGELFF. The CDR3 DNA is TGTGCCAGTAGTATACCAGAAACCGGGGAGCTGTTTTTT.

In DNA, the CDR3 is TGTGCCAGCAGCTTAGACAGTCCTTCATTCTACGAGCAGTACTTC. It yields the protein CASSLDSPSFYEQYF. The rearrangement links TRBV7-2 to TRBJ2-7, with unresolved D. Germline V gene sequence: CDR1 SGHTA, CDR2 FQGNSA. The CDR3 loop spans 15 amino acids. Trimming took 1 base from V and 3 from J, leaving 13 bases between them. Full variable domain (rest looked up from reference TRBV7-2 and TRBJ2-7): GAGVSQSPSNKVTEKGKDVELRCDPISGHTALYWYRQSLGQGLEFLIYFQGNSAPDKSGLPSDRFSAERTGGSVSTLTIQRTQQEDSAVYLCASSLDSPSFYEQYFGPGTRLTVT.